Here is one TCR beta chain with its context. Its antigen is not identified. Time point noted: persistent/refractory GD, antithyroid drugs over 5 years with positive TRAb. Scientists built the TCR library using RNA that was extracted from PBMCs. EDTA tubes received roughly 9 milliliters of collected peripheral blood. The CDR3 is made up of 13 amino acids. CDR1 MNHEY and CDR2 SVGEGT come from the germline V gene. V gave up 4 bases and J gave up 0 bases, with 4 bases separating them. The entry originates in a study of regulatory T cells in long-lasting Graves disease. According to the study, TCR beta libraries were built with iRepertoire HTBI primers and CDR3-region Arm-PCR. MiXCR, run by TCRdb on the multiplex PCR reads, gives a single entry per CDR3 protein. This table has 600,000 to 850,000 distinct CDR3 sequences, 25% to 30% appearing once. General study results and limits: Persistent disease exhibited a predilection for TRBV28, TRBJ1-2 and TRBJ2-5. The analysis examined peripheral blood only and excluded thyroid tissue. Newly diagnosed patients shared more than 750 public clonotypes; persistent patients shared a few thousand.

The sequence derives from a female donor with Graves disease. This chain connects TRBV6-2 or TRBV6-3 to TRBJ1-5; D not resolved. The material sequenced was peripheral blood mononuclear cells (PBMCs), taken when the disease was refractory, from a patient treated with antithyroid drugs. In DNA, the CDR3 is TGTGCCAGCAGTTGGAATAGCAATCAGCCCCAGCATTTT. Amino acid sequence: CASSWNSNQPQHF.